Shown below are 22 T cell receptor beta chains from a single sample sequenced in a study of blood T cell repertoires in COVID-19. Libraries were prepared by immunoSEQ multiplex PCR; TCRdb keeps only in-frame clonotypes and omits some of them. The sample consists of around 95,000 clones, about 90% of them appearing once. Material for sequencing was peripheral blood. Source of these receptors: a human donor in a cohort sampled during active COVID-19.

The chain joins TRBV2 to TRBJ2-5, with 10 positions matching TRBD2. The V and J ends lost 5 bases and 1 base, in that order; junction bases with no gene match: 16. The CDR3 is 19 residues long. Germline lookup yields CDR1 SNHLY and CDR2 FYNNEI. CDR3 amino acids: CASSQGGTSERGLQETQYF. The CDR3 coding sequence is TGTGCCAGCAGTCAAGGTGGGACTAGCGAACGAGGGCTCCAAGAGACCCAGTACTTC.

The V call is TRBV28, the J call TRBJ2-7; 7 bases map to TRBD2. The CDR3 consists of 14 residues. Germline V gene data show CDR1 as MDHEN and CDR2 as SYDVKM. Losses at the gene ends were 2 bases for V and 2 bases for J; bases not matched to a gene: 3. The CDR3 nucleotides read TGTGCCAGCAGTTTAAGCGGGGCACCCTACGAGCAGTACTTC. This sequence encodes CASSLSGAPYEQYF.

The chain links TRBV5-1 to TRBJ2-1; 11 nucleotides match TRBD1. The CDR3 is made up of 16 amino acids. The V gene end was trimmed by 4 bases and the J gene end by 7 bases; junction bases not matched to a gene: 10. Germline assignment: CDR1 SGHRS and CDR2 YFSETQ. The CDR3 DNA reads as TGCGCCAGCAGCGATCCCGGGACAGGGGGTATTAATGAGCAGTTCTTC. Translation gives CASSDPGTGGINEQFF.

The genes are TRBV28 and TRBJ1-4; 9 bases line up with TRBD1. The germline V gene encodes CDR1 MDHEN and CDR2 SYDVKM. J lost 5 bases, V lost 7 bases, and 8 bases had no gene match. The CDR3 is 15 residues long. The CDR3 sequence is CASIKRGTGNEKLFF. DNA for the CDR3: TGTGCCAGCATCAAACGAGGGACAGGGAATGAAAAACTGTTTTTT.

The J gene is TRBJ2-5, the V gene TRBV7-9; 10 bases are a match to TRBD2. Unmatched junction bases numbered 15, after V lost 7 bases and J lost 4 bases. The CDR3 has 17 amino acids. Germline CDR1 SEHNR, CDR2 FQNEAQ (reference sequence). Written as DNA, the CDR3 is TGTGCCAGCATGCCGGGACTAGCGCTATCCCGACGAGAGACCCAGTACTTC. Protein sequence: CASMPGLALSRRETQYF.

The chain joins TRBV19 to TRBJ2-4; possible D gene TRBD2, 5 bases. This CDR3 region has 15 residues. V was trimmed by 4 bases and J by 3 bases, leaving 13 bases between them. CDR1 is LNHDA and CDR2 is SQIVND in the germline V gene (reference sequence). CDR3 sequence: CASSTPGTYKNIQYF. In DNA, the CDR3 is TGTGCCAGTAGTACACCGGGAACTTACAAAAACATTCAGTACTTC.

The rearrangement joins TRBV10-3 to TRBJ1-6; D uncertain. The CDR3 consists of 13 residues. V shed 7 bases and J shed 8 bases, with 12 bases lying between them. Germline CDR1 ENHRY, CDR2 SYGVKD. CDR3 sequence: CAINPGSDSPLHF. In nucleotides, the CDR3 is TGTGCCATCAATCCCGGGTCGGATTCACCCCTCCACTTT.

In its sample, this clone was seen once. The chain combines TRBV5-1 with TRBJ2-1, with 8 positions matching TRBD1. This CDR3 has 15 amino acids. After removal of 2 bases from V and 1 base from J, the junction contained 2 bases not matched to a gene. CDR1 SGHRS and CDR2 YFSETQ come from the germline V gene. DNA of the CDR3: TGCGCCAGCAGCTTACAGGGGGTTTCCTACAATGAGCAGTTCTTC. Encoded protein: CASSLQGVSYNEQFF.

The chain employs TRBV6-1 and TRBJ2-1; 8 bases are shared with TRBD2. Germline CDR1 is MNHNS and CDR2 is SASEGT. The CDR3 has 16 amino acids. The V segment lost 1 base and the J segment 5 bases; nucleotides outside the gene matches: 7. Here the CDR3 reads CASSEVPAGVNNEQFF. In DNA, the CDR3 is TGTGCCAGCAGTGAAGTGCCAGCGGGAGTCAACAATGAGCAGTTCTTC.

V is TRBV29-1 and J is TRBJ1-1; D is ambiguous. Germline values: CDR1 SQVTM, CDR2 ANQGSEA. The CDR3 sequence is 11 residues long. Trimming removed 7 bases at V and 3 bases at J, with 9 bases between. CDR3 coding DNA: TGCAGCGCAGATGGGCACACTGAAGCTTTCTTT. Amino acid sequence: CSADGHTEAFF.

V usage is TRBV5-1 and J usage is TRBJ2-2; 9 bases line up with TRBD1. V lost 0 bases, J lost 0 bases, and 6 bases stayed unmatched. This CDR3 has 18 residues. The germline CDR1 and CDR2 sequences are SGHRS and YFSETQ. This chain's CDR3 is CASSLEGGQGPNTGELFF. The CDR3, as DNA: TGCGCCAGCAGCTTGGAAGGGGGACAGGGCCCGAACACCGGGGAGCTGTTTTTT.

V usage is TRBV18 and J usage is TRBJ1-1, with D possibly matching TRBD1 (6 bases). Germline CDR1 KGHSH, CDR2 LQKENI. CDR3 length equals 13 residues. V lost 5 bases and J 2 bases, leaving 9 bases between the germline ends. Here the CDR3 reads CASSGQINTEAFF. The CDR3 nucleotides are TGTGCCAGCTCAGGACAGATAAACACTGAAGCTTTCTTT. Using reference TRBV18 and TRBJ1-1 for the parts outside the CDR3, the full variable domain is NAGVMQNPRHLVRRRGQEARLRCSPMKGHSHVYWYRQLPEEGLKFMVYLQKENIIDESGMPKERFSAEFPKEGPSILRIQQVVRGDSAAYFCASSGQINTEAFFGQGTRLTVV.

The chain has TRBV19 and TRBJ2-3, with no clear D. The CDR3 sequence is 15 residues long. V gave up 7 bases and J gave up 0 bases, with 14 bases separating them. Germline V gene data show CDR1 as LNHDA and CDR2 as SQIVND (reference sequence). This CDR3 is CASNTPGASTDTQYF. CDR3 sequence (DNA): TGTGCCAGTAATACCCCTGGAGCGAGCACAGATACGCAGTATTTT.

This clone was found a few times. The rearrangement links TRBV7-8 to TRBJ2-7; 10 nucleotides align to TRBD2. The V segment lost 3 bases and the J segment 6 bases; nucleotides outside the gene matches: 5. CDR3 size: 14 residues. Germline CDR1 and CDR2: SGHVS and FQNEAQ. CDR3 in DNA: TGTGCCAGCAGCTTGGGGACTAGCGCAAGCGAGCAGTACTTC. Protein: CASSLGTSASEQYF.

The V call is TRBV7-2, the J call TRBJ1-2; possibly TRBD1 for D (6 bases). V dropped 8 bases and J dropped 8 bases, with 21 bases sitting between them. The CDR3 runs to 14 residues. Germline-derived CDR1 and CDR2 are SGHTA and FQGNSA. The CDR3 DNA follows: TGTGCCAGCGAGCTACGGCGGGGGGCAAAGGGCTACACCTTC. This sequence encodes CASELRRGAKGYTF.

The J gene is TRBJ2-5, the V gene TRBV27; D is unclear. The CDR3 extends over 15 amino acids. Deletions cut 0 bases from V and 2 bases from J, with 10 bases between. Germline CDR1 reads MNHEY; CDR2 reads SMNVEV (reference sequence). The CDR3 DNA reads TGTGCCAGCAGTTTATCGGCGGCGTTACAAGAGACCCAGTACTTC. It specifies CASSLSAALQETQYF.

For the CDR3, the DNA is TGTGCCAGCAGCTTAGACGCGAGGATTACCGGGGAGCTGTTTTTT. Translation: CASSLDARITGELFF. The rearrangement joins TRBV7-3 to TRBJ2-2; D is unclear. V was pared by 2 bases and J by 5 bases, with 12 bases between. The CDR3 extends over 15 amino acids. Germline V gene lookup returns CDR1 SGHTA and CDR2 FQGTGA. Looking up the rest from reference TRBV7-3 and TRBJ2-2 gives the full variable domain: GAGVSQTPSNKVTEKGKYVELRCDPISGHTALYWYRQSLGQGPEFLIYFQGTGAADDSGLPNDRFFAVRPEGSVSTLKIQRTERGDSAVYLCASSLDARITGELFFGEGSRLTVL.

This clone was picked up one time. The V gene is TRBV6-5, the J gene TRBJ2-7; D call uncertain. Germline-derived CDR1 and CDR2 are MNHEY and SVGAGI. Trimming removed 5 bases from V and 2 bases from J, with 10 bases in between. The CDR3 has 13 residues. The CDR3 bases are TGTGCCAGCAGTCTCGAAGGAGCCTACGAGCAGTACTTC. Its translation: CASSLEGAYEQYF.

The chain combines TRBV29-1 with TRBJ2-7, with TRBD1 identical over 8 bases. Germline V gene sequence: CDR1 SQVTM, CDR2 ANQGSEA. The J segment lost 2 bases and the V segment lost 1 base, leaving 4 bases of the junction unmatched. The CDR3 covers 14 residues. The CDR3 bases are TGCAGCGTTGAAGCGCAGGGGGCGGCCTACGAGCAGTACTTC. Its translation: CSVEAQGAAYEQYF.

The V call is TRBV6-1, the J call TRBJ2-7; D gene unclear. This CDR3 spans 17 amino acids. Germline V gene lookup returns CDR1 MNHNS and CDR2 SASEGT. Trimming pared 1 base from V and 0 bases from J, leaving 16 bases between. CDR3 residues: CASSEVLRRSSSYEQYF. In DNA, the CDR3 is TGTGCCAGCAGTGAAGTTTTGCGACGGAGCAGCTCCTACGAGCAGTACTTC.

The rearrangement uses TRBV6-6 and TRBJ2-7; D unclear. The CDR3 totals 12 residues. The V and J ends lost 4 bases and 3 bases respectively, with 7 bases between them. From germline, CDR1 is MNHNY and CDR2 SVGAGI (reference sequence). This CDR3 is CASSSISYEQYF. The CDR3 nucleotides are TGTGCCAGCAGTTCCATCAGCTACGAGCAGTACTTC.

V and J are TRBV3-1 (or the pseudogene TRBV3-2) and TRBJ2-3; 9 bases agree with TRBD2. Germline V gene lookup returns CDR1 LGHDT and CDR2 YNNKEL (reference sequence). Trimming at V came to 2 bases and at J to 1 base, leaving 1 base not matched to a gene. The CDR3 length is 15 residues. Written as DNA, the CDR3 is TGTGCCAGCAGCCAACGCGGGAGGGGCACAGATACGCAGTATTTT. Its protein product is CASSQRGRGTDTQYF.